The 29 T cell receptor beta chains below come from one sample, sequenced in a study of T cells in Graves' hyperthyroidism and ophthalmopathy. The investigators amplified TCR beta CDR3 regions from RNA transcripts. HTBI primers drove first-round RT-PCR of the TCR CDR3. In TCRdb, the multiplex PCR reads were re-called with MiXCR into one record per CDR3 protein. The sample yields some 300,000 distinct CDR3 sequences, roughly 13% seen once. The sequenced material came from blood. The receptors stem from a woman aged 25 to 45 with Graves' hyperthyroidism that later progressed to Graves' ophthalmopathy.

The chain combines TRBV6-1 with TRBJ2-7; 8 bases are a match to TRBD2. This CDR3 region has 15 residues. Germline V CDR1 and CDR2: MNHNS, SASEGT. Unmatched junction bases numbered 14, after V lost 7 bases and J lost 6 bases. The CDR3 coding sequence is TGTGCCAGCACCCTACAAGCGGGAGTTTCCATCGAGCAGTACTTC. Residues: CASTLQAGVSIEQYF.

V is TRBV4-3 and J is TRBJ2-7, with 8 bases matching TRBD2. CDR1 and CDR2 from the germline V gene are LGHNA and YSLEER. The CDR3 length is 16 residues. V lost 4 bases, J lost 2 bases, and 10 bases stayed unmatched. This chain's CDR3 is CASSPAELAAPYEQYF. CDR3 nucleotides: TGCGCCAGCAGCCCCGCGGAACTAGCGGCCCCCTACGAGCAGTACTTC.

This clonotype was seen ten or more times. The chain has TRBV9 and TRBJ1-5; D unresolved. CDR3 length: 14 residues. V was trimmed by 0 bases and J by 3 bases, leaving 7 bases between them. Germline V gives CDR1 SGDLS, CDR2 YYNGEE. CDR3 bases: TGTGCCAGCAGCGTAGGACGGTACAATCAGCCCCAGCATTTT. Translation: CASSVGRYNQPQHF.

This clonotype was counted many times. The chain links TRBV7-8 to TRBJ2-7; D is possibly TRBD1 (6 bases). Deletions cut 1 base from V and 1 base from J, with 14 bases between. The CDR3 is 16 amino acids. Germline V lookup: CDR1 SGHVS, CDR2 FQNEAQ. This chain's CDR3 is CASSLEGVLLSYEQYF. The CDR3 bases are TGTGCCAGCAGCTTAGAGGGGGTCTTACTTTCCTACGAGCAGTACTTC.

This clonotype came up a few times. The chain carries TRBV25-1 and TRBJ1-1; D perhaps matches TRBD1 (5 bases). Germline-derived CDR1 and CDR2 are MGHDK and SYGVNS. The CDR3 contains 13 residues. V lost 5 bases and J 5 bases, leaving 12 bases between the germline ends. In DNA, the CDR3 is TGTGCCAGCAGTCCCTTCCGGGGGACTGAAGCTTTCTTT. Translating it yields CASSPFRGTEAFF.

The sample holds many counts of this clonotype. This chain connects TRBV2 to TRBJ2-1; the match to TRBD2 covers 9 bases. The V segment lost 6 bases and the J segment 7 bases; nucleotides outside the gene matches: 7. Germline values: CDR1 SNHLY, CDR2 FYNNEI. The CDR3 length is 14 residues. CDR3 DNA: TGTGCCAGCAGATGGCGGGAGGGCCAGAATGAGCAGTTCTTC. Translated, it gives CASRWREGQNEQFF.

The table lists this clonotype with a few counts. The rearrangement uses TRBV4-1 and TRBJ2-7; TRBD1 aligns across 8 bases. V was pared by 6 bases and J by 7 bases, with 11 bases of the junction left unmatched. The germline CDR1 and CDR2 sequences are MGHRA and YSYEKL. This CDR3 is built from 14 residues. This CDR3 is CASSRGQGLGEQYF. CDR3 coding DNA: TGCGCCAGCAGTCGAGGACAGGGCCTCGGTGAGCAGTACTTC.

The rearrangement uses TRBV4-2 and TRBJ2-7; 7 positions agree with TRBD2. This CDR3 spans 16 amino acids. The V gene end was trimmed by 0 bases and the J gene end by 2 bases; junction bases not matched to a gene: 7. From germline, CDR1 is LGHNA and CDR2 YNFKEQ. In DNA form, the CDR3 reads TGTGCCAGCAGCCAAGAACTAGCGCGTGCTCCCTACGAGCAGTACTTC. This encodes CASSQELARAPYEQYF.

This clonotype was picked up many times. The rearrangement uses TRBV7-6 and TRBJ2-7; D uncertain. Germline V gene sequence: CDR1 SGHVS, CDR2 FNYEAQ. The CDR3 has 14 amino acids. V was trimmed by 1 base and J by 2 bases, leaving 9 bases between them. CDR3 in DNA: TGTGCCAGCAGCTTAGAGGCAAGTACCTACGAGCAGTACTTC. Translating gives CASSLEASTYEQYF. The whole variable domain, filled in from reference TRBV7-6 and TRBJ2-7, reads GAGVSQSPRYKVTKRGQDVALRCDPISGHVSLYWYRQALGQGPEFLTYFNYEAQQDKSGLPNDRFSAERPEGSISTLTIQRTEQRDSAMYRCASSLEASTYEQYFGPGTRLTVT.

The V gene is TRBV6-1, the J gene TRBJ1-1; 9 bases are shared with TRBD1. The V segment lost 10 bases and the J segment 4 bases; nucleotides outside the gene matches: 7. The CDR3 length is 13 residues. Per the germline V gene, CDR1 is MNHNS and CDR2 is SASEGT. For the CDR3, the DNA is TGTGCCACCCAACAGGGGGCACCCACTGAAGCTTTCTTT. It specifies CATQQGAPTEAFF.

This clonotype was detected many times. This sequence joins TRBV5-1 and TRBJ2-3; D is uncertain. Germline loops: CDR1 SGHRS, CDR2 YFSETQ. This CDR3 is 12 amino acids long. Trimming took 5 bases from V and 5 from J, leaving 9 bases between them. The CDR3 DNA is TGCGCCAGCAGTGCAGAGGAAGATACGCAGTATTTT. Translation: CASSAEEDTQYF. Supplemented by reference TRBV5-1 and TRBJ2-3, the full variable domain reads KAGVTQTPRYLIKTRGQQVTLSCSPISGHRSVSWYQQTPGQGLQFLFEYFSETQRNKGNFPGRFSGRQFSNSRSEMNVSTLELGDSALYLCASSAEEDTQYFGPGTRLTVL.

The sample holds many counts of this clonotype. The J gene is TRBJ1-5, the V gene TRBV6-1; maybe TRBD1 (5 bases). V was trimmed by 7 bases and J by 9 bases, leaving 13 bases between them. CDR1 is MNHNS, CDR2 SASEGT, per germline. The CDR3 has 12 amino acids. Here the CDR3 reads CASTLGAGPQHF. The CDR3 DNA reads as TGTGCCAGCACCCTCGGGGCAGGGCCCCAGCATTTT.

In this sample, this clonotype turned up many times. The V and J genes are TRBV4-2 and TRBJ1-5; no clear D. V lost 5 bases to trimming and J lost 11 bases, with 13 bases between them. CDR3 length: 12 amino acids. Germline assignment: CDR1 LGHNA and CDR2 YNFKEQ. DNA of the CDR3: TGTGCCAGCAGCTCCGAGGGCCGAGCCCAGCATTTT. Translating it yields CASSSEGRAQHF.

This clonotype was detected ten times or more. The chain uses TRBV20-1 and TRBJ2-7; D is possibly TRBD1 (5 bases). This CDR3 is built from 14 residues. Trimming shortened V by 6 bases and J by 0 bases, and 15 bases separated the two germline ends. CDR1 and CDR2 (germline): DFQATT, SNEGSKA (reference sequence). The CDR3 DNA reads TGCAGTGCACCAAGGCAGGGAAGCTCCTACGAGCAGTACTTC. Translating gives CSAPRQGSSYEQYF.

This clonotype has a count of ten or more. This chain connects TRBV12-5 to TRBJ2-1, with 8 nucleotides matching TRBD2. The V gene end was trimmed by 2 bases and the J gene end by 9 bases; junction bases not matched to a gene: 12. The CDR3 length is 16 residues. CDR1 and CDR2 (germline): LGHNT, FRNRAP. The CDR3 bases are TGTGCTAGTGGTTTGCGCGGAGCGGGAGCGAAGAGTGAGCAGTTCTTC. Translating it yields CASGLRGAGAKSEQFF.

This clonotype was observed many times. J is TRBJ1-1 and V is TRBV20-1; D remains ambiguous. The V gene's germline CDR1 is DFQATT and CDR2 SNEGSKA (reference sequence). V was clipped by 0 bases and J by 0 bases, with 14 bases between them. This CDR3 has 16 amino acids. The CDR3 sequence is CSARDLYGQLNTEAFF. The CDR3 DNA sequence: TGCAGTGCTAGAGATCTTTATGGGCAGTTGAACACTGAAGCTTTCTTT.

This chain links TRBV7-2 with TRBJ2-2, with a tentative D call TRBD1 (7 bases). There are 15 residues in the CDR3. Trimming stripped 5 bases from V and 4 bases from J, with 14 bases between. Germline loops: CDR1 SGHTA, CDR2 FQGNSA. The CDR3 loop reads CASSEAQGGTGELFF. CDR3 DNA sequence: TGTGCCAGCAGCGAGGCTCAGGGGGGCACCGGGGAGCTGTTTTTT.

The chain is built from TRBV9 and TRBJ2-1, with 9 bases lining up with TRBD2. The germline gives CDR1 SGDLS, CDR2 YYNGEE. The CDR3 loop spans 16 amino acids. Losses at the gene ends were 4 bases for V and 6 bases for J; bases not matched to a gene: 11. CDR3 sequence: CASSSHGTSHRNEQFF. The DNA for the CDR3 is TGTGCCAGCAGCTCCCACGGGACTAGCCATCGCAATGAGCAGTTCTTC.

This clonotype was seen repeatedly, ten times or more. The V call is TRBV28, the J call TRBJ2-2; perhaps TRBD1 as D (5 bases). With 7 bases removed from V and 0 bases from J, the gap between germline ends came to 9 bases. In germline, CDR1 is MDHEN, CDR2 SYDVKM. CDR3 length: 14 amino acids. This CDR3 reads CASNQGTNTGELFF. Written as DNA, the CDR3 is TGTGCCAGCAATCAGGGAACGAACACCGGGGAGCTGTTTTTT.

This clonotype was observed at least ten times. V and J are TRBV29-1 and TRBJ2-1; 7 bases are shared with TRBD1. Germline lookup yields CDR1 SQVTM and CDR2 ANQGSEA. The CDR3 runs to 14 residues. The ends lost 4 bases at V and 5 bases at J; junction bases unmatched: 8. DNA for the CDR3: TGCAGCGTTGTGCGCCAGGGGGTGAACAATGAGCAGTTCTTC. Residues: CSVVRQGVNNEQFF.

In its sample, this clonotype was seen many times. The J gene is TRBJ2-5, the V gene TRBV28, with D unclear. Looked up from germline, CDR1 is MDHEN and CDR2 is SYDVKM. Between the trimmed V and J ends, which lost 7 bases and 5 bases, there was a span of 14 bases. CDR3 length: 13 residues. The CDR3, as DNA: TGTGCCAGCAATACCTTGGCTACTGAGACCCAGTACTTC. Its protein product is CASNTLATETQYF.

This clonotype was counted ten times or more. This chain joins TRBV12-3 or TRBV12-4 and TRBJ2-3, with D maybe TRBD1 (5 bases). CDR3 size: 15 residues. V shed 3 bases and J shed 5 bases, with 15 bases lying between them. CDR3 DNA: TGTGCCAGCAGTTTCAAAGGGGTTGTAGGAGATACGCAGTATTTT. Its translation: CASSFKGVVGDTQYF.

The CDR3 here is CSASPGSGGTEAFF. DNA of the CDR3: TGCAGTGCTTCTCCGGGGAGTGGTGGCACTGAAGCTTTCTTT. J is TRBJ1-1 and V is TRBV20-1; D ambiguous. Germline-derived CDR1 and CDR2 are DFQATT and SNEGSKA (reference sequence). This CDR3 comprises 14 residues. V dropped 5 bases and J dropped 4 bases, with 17 bases sitting between them.

The V call is TRBV6-2 or TRBV6-3, the J call TRBJ2-7; D remains ambiguous. CDR1 and CDR2 (germline): MNHEY, SVGEGT. Trimming shortened V by 7 bases and J by 7 bases, and 20 bases separated the two germline ends. The CDR3 has 14 residues. This chain's CDR3 is CASTPTLTEDEQYF. CDR3 coding DNA: TGTGCCAGCACCCCCACTTTGACCGAGGATGAGCAGTACTTC.

This clonotype has at least ten counts. The chain is built from TRBV11-2 and TRBJ2-1; TRBD2 matches at 9 bases. V lost 1 base to trimming and J lost 1 base; unmatched junction nucleotides: 8. CDR1 and CDR2 from the germline V gene are SGHAT and FQNNGV. The CDR3 has 18 residues. CDR3: CASSLGLLAGVSYNEQFF. The CDR3 region has the DNA TGTGCCAGCAGCTTAGGTCTCTTAGCGGGAGTGTCCTACAATGAGCAGTTCTTC.

This clonotype was seen at least ten times. This sequence joins TRBV4-1 and TRBJ2-5; TRBD1 agrees at 9 bases. With 3 bases clipped from V and 5 bases from J, the junction kept 10 bases outside the gene matches. The CDR3 contains 16 residues. Germline lookup yields CDR1 MGHRA and CDR2 YSYEKL. The CDR3 sequence: CASSQRPGTGSETQYF. DNA of the CDR3: TGCGCCAGCAGCCAGCGACCCGGGACAGGGTCTGAGACCCAGTACTTC.

This clonotype was counted at least ten times. CDR3 in DNA: TGTGCCAGCAACCAGGGTGCAACTAATGAAAAACTGTTTTTT. This gives the protein CASNQGATNEKLFF. This chain joins TRBV28 and TRBJ1-4, with a possible D match to TRBD1 (5 bases). The CDR3 has 14 residues. Germline CDR1 is MDHEN and CDR2 is SYDVKM. Trimming removed 7 bases from V and 0 bases from J, with 9 bases in between. Complete variable domain (other parts from reference TRBV28 and TRBJ1-4): DVKVTQSSRYLVKRTGEKVFLECVQDMDHENMFWYRQDPGLGLRLIYFSYDVKMKEKGDIPEGYSVSREKKERFSLILESASTNQTSMYLCASNQGATNEKLFFGSGTQLSVL.

In its sample, this clonotype was seen many times. This rearrangement joins TRBV20-1 to TRBJ1-2; 9 bases are shared with TRBD1. The germline V gene has CDR1 DFQATT and CDR2 SNEGSKA (reference sequence). The CDR3 extends over 15 amino acids. V dropped 1 base and J dropped 4; count of bases not matched to a gene: 7. In DNA form, the CDR3 reads TGCAGTGCTAGAGGGGGGGGACAGGGCTCCTATGGCTACACCTTC. Protein: CSARGGGQGSYGYTF.

At least ten counts were recorded for this clonotype. The rearrangement uses TRBV3-1 and TRBJ1-1, with TRBD1 as a possible D gene (5 bases). Germline CDR1 and CDR2: LGHDT and YNNKEL (reference sequence). CDR3 length: 13 residues. Trimming pared 1 base from V and 5 bases from J, leaving 8 bases between. The CDR3 region has the DNA TGTGCCAGCAGCCAAGGAGGGGTTACTGAAGCTTTCTTT. Translating gives CASSQGGVTEAFF.